This T cell receptor (beta chain) derives from a study of T cell repertoires in Merkel cell carcinoma (dated by TCRdb to the late 2010s). A note on the overall study: The study excluded patients who had received intralesional immunotherapy or systemic immune checkpoint blockade before the biopsy. The MCPyV-specific clonotypes were initially defined from expanded tumor-infiltrating lymphocytes through tetramer sorting, cloning and paired TCR sequencing. A diagnosis of MCPyV-positive Merkel cell carcinoma and successful in vitro expansion of tumor-infiltrating lymphocytes were required for inclusion.

The CDR3, cysteine through phenylalanine, is 11 amino acids long. The CDR3 DNA has 33 bases and is translated from base 1. V loses 8 bases, J loses 3 bases, and the germline ends lie 7 bases apart. CDR1 and CDR2 are drawn from the germline V gene: MDHEN, SYDVKM. About this clone: It has no known antigen specificity. The record has no base qualities; no much larger clone is one base away.

The immunoSEQ assay was used both to sequence TRB CDR3 from tumor genomic DNA and to process the resulting data. TCRdb took this table from immuneACCESS and kept in-frame rearrangements with V and J called. Such tables lack part of the clones; where checked against another copy, unresolved V genes explain under half of the gap, and the rest is unexplained. The sample table holds about 15,000 clones, of which 76% were seen once. The ten largest make up more than 15% of the sample. Each study subject had MCPyV-positive Merkel cell carcinoma confirmed by biopsy and had serum antibodies to T-antigen that tested positive. Genomic DNA was extracted from six adjacent 10-micron frozen tumor sections without cell sorting or culture. Optimal cutting temperature compound was used to freeze tumor biopsy tissue measuring roughly 5 x 5 x 5 mm. In the frozen biopsy, scout sections stained with hematoxylin and eosin confirmed abundant Merkel cell carcinoma and infiltrating cells.

Study-wide findings and limitations: No normal tissue biopsies were studied.

The sequence derives from an adult with Merkel cell carcinoma. This chain joins TRBV28 to TRBJ1-1; no D gene call is confident. Sequences were obtained from tumor tissue. The encoded CDR3 is CASGGYTEAFF. The base sequence is TGTGCCAGCGGAGGGTACACTGAAGCTTTCTTT.